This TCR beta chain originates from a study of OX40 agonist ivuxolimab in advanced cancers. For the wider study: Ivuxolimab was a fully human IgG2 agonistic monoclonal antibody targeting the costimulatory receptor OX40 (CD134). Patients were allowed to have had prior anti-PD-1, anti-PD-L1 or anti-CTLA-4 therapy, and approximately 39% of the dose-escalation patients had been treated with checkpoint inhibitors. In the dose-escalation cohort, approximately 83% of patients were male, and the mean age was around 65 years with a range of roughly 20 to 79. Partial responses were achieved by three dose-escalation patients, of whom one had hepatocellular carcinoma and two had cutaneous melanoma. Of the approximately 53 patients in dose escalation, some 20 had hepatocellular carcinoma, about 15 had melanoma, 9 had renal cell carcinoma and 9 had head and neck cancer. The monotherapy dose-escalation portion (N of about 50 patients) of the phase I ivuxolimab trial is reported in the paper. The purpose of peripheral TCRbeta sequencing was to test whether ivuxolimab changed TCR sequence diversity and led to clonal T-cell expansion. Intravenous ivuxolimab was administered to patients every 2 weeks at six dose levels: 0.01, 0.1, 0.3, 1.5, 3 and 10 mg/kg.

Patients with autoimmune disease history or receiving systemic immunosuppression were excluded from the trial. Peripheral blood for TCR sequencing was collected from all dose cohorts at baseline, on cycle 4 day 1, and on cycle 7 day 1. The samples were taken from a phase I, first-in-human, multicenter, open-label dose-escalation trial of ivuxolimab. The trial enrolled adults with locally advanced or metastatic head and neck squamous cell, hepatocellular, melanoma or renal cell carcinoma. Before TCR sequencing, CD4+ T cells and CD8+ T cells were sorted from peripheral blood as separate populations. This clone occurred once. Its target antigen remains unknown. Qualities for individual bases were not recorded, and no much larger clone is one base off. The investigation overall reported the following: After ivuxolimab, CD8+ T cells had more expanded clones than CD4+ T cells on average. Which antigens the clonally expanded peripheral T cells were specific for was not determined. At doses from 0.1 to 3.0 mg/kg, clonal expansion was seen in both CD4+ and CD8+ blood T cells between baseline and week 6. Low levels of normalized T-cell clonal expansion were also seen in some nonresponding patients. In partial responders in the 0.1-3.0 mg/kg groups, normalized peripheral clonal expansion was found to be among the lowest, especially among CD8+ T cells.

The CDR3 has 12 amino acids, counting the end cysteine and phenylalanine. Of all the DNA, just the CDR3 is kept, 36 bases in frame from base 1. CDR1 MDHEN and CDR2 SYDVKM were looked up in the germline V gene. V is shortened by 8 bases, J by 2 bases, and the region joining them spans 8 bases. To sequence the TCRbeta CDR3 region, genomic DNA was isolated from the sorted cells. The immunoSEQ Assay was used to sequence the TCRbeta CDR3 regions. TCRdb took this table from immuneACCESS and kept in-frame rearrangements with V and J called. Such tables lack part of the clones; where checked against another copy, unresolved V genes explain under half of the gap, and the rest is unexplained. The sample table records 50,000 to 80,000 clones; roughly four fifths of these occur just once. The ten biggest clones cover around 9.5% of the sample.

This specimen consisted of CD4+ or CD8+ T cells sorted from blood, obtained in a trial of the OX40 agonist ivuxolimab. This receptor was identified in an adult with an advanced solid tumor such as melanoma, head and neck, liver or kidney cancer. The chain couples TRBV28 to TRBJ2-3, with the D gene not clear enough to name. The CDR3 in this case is CASVGLTDTQYF. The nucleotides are TGTGCCAGCGTGGGCCTCACAGATACGCAGTATTTT.